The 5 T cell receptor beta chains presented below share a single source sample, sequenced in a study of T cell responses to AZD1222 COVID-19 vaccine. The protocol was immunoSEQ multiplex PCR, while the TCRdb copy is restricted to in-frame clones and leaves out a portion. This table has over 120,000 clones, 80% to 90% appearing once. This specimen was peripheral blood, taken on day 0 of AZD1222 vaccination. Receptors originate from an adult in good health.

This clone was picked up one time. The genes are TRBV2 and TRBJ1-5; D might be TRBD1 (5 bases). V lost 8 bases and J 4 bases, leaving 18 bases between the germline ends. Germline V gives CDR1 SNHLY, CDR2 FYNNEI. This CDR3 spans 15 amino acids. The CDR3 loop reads CASEVSRRGNQPQHF. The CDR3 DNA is TGTGCCAGCGAGGTCTCTCGTCGGGGGAATCAGCCCCAGCATTTT.

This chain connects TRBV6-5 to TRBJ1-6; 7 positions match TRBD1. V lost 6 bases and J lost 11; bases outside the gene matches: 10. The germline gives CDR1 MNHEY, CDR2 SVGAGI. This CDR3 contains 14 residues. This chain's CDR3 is CASSASGGDPPLHF. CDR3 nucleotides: TGTGCCAGCAGCGCTTCAGGGGGGGATCCACCCCTCCACTTT.

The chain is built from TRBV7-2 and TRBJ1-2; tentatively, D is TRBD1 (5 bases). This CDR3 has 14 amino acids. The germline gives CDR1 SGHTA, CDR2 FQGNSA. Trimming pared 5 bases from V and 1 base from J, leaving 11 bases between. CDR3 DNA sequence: TGTGCCAGCAGCCCGAGGCAGGGTAACTATGGCTACACCTTC. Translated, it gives CASSPRQGNYGYTF.

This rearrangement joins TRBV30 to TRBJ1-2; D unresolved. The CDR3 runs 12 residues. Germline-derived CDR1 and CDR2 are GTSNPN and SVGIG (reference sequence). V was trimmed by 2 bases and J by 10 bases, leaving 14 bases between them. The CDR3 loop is CAWSLGSVDYTF. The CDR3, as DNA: TGTGCCTGGAGTTTAGGTTCGGTTGACTACACCTTC.

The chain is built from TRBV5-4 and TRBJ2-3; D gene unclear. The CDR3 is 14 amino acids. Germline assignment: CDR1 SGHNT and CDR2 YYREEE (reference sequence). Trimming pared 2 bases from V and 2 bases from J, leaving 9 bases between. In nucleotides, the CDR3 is TGTGCCAGCAGCTTCCGGCTATTCACAGATACGCAGTATTTT. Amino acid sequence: CASSFRLFTDTQYF.